This passage covers 2 T cell receptor beta chains from one sample sequenced in a study of T cell changes during pregnancy in multiple sclerosis. Profiling relied on immunoSEQ multiplex PCR, and the TCRdb table lists in-frame clones only, not all of them. Of about 36,000 clones listed, roughly 93% are singletons. The sample consisted of CD4+ T cells from peripheral blood mononuclear cells, taken in the first trimester of pregnancy. These receptors were obtained from a female donor with multiple sclerosis, enrolled in a pregnancy study.

The table lists this clone with a count of one. The V gene is TRBV4-3, the J gene TRBJ2-7; a possible D gene is TRBD1 (5 bases). From germline, CDR1 is LGHNA and CDR2 YSLEER. Trimming removed 0 bases from V and 3 bases from J, with 12 bases in between. The CDR3 totals 15 residues. The CDR3 DNA reads TGCGCCAGCAGCCAAGAAATCGGACACGGCTACGAGCAGTACTTC. Its protein product is CASSQEIGHGYEQYF.

The chain joins TRBV4-2 to TRBJ1-6, with D unresolved. Trimming cost V 2 bases and J 0 bases, with 11 bases left between them. Germline V gene sequence: CDR1 LGHNA, CDR2 YNFKEQ. The CDR3 sequence is 17 residues long. CDR3 DNA sequence: TGTGCCAGCAGCCAACCCCTGGGCCGCTCCTATAATTCACCCCTCCACTTT. Protein: CASSQPLGRSYNSPLHF.